Each of the 20 T cell receptor beta chains below was sequenced from the same sample in a study of T cells in Graves' hyperthyroidism and ophthalmopathy. TCR beta CDR3 region amplification was performed from RNA transcripts. Initially, a first-round RT-PCR of the TCR CDR3 employed the HTBI primer set. MiXCR was run by TCRdb on the multiplex PCR reads, yielding one entry per CDR3 protein. Among around 500,000 distinct CDR3 sequences listed, 14% were seen once. Specimen: blood. The receptor set was obtained from a woman aged 40 to 49 with Graves' hyperthyroidism.

The rearrangement joins TRBV7-9 to TRBJ2-5; the match to TRBD1 covers 8 bases. The CDR3 has 16 residues. V gave up 3 bases and J gave up 2 bases; unmatched junction bases: 8. Per the germline V gene, CDR1 is SEHNR and CDR2 is FQNEAQ (reference sequence). This chain's CDR3 is CASSFHFGQGQETQYF. CDR3 nucleotide sequence: TGTGCCAGCAGCTTTCACTTTGGACAGGGACAAGAGACCCAGTACTTC.

This clonotype was recorded at least ten times. The rearrangement links TRBV12-3 or TRBV12-4 to TRBJ1-1, with 8 bases aligning to TRBD1. The V gene end was trimmed by 6 bases and the J gene end by 6 bases; junction bases not matched to a gene: 6. This CDR3 region has 13 residues. As DNA, the CDR3 is TGTGCCAGCAGACCTGGACAGGGTCCTGAAGCTTTCTTT. The encoded protein is CASRPGQGPEAFF.

This clonotype was seen a handful of times. J is TRBJ1-1 and V is TRBV27; D unresolved. The germline V gene encodes CDR1 MNHEY and CDR2 SMNVEV (reference sequence). The CDR3 length is 13 residues. Trimming stripped 5 bases from V and 0 bases from J, with 7 bases between. The CDR3 DNA reads as TGTGCCAGCAGTGGACGGCTGAACACTGAAGCTTTCTTT. It specifies CASSGRLNTEAFF.

The chain couples TRBV7-9 to TRBJ2-5; D is tentatively TRBD1 or TRBD2 (7 bases each). This CDR3 comprises 13 residues. The V gene lost 10 bases and the J gene lost 4 bases, with 16 bases spanning the gap. The germline V gene has CDR1 SEHNR and CDR2 FQNEAQ (reference sequence). CDR3 nucleotide sequence: TGTGCCACAGGGGGAGGGTTTGGAGAGACCCAGTACTTC. Translation gives CATGGGFGETQYF.

This clonotype was seen ten or more times. The V call is TRBV2, the J call TRBJ1-4; D is uncertain. V lost 7 bases to trimming and J lost 5 bases, with 11 bases between them. The CDR3 length is 13 residues. Germline values: CDR1 SNHLY, CDR2 FYNNEI. Here the CDR3 reads CASNGGSNEKLFF. In DNA, the CDR3 is TGTGCCAGCAATGGAGGGTCGAATGAAAAACTGTTTTTT.

This clonotype was seen ten or more times. This chain uses TRBV2 with TRBJ1-1, with D possibly being TRBD1 (6 bases). V dropped 1 base and J dropped 1 base, with 10 bases sitting between them. The germline CDR1 and CDR2 sequences are SNHLY and FYNNEI. The CDR3 length is 15 residues. CDR3 in amino acids: CASSEGGARNTEAFF. The CDR3 coding sequence is TGTGCCAGCAGTGAAGGGGGGGCGAGGAACACTGAAGCTTTCTTT.

This clonotype was seen at least ten times. The chain combines TRBV15 with TRBJ1-2, with TRBD1 matching over 8 bases. Germline trimming cut 0 bases from V and 7 bases from J; bases unmatched to any gene: 16. The CDR3 runs to 18 residues. Germline V lookup: CDR1 LNHNV, CDR2 YYDKDF (reference sequence). The DNA of the CDR3 is TGTGCCACCAGCAGAGAGTGGGGACTTTGGACAGGGTTTTCTGGCTACACCTTC. Protein product: CATSREWGLWTGFSGYTF.

This clonotype was observed many times. The V and J genes are TRBV28 and TRBJ2-1; 8 bases line up with TRBD2. The J segment lost 6 bases and the V segment lost 6 bases, leaving 13 bases of the junction unmatched. Germline CDR1 is MDHEN and CDR2 is SYDVKM. The CDR3 spans 16 residues. The CDR3 DNA follows: TGTGCCAGCAGGACCCCTCCCGCGGGAGGCCCCAATGAGCAGTTCTTC. This encodes CASRTPPAGGPNEQFF.

The chain couples TRBV10-1 to TRBJ1-5, with D possibly matching TRBD1 (6 bases). The length of the CDR3 is 15 residues. Germline assignment: CDR1 WNHNN and CDR2 SYGVQD (reference sequence). V shed 7 bases and J shed 0 bases, with 13 bases lying between them. CDR3 sequence: CASTAGAHSNQPQHF. The CDR3 bases are TGCGCCAGCACGGCGGGGGCTCATAGCAATCAGCCCCAGCATTTT.

This clonotype was seen at least ten times. The chain recombines TRBV12-3 or TRBV12-4 with TRBJ1-6; D gene ambiguous. V was clipped by 1 base and J by 10 bases, with 8 bases between them. The length of the CDR3 is 13 residues. CDR3 coding DNA: TGTGCCAGCAGTTTAGACAGTGCATCACCCCTCCACTTT. Its protein is CASSLDSASPLHF.

V gene TRBV4-1 combines with J gene TRBJ2-5, with D unresolved. CDR3 length: 14 amino acids. Per the germline V gene, CDR1 is MGHRA and CDR2 is YSYEKL. The V gene lost 1 base and the J gene lost 0 bases, with 6 bases spanning the gap. The DNA for the CDR3 is TGCGCCAGCAGCCAAGTTCTTTACCAAGAGACCCAGTACTTC. Translated: CASSQVLYQETQYF.

Ten or more counts support this clonotype. This chain joins TRBV2 and TRBJ1-6; 8 bases map to TRBD1. V dropped 9 bases and J dropped 0; count of bases not matched to a gene: 4. Germline V lookup: CDR1 SNHLY, CDR2 FYNNEI. CDR3 length: 15 residues. DNA of the CDR3: TGTGCCAGAAGGACAGGGAGCTCCTATAATTCACCCCTCCACTTT. Residues: CARRTGSSYNSPLHF.

The gene calls are TRBV6-6 and TRBJ2-1; D might be TRBD1 (5 bases). Germline-derived CDR1 and CDR2 are MNHNY and SVGAGI (reference sequence). The CDR3 covers 13 residues. Between the trimmed V and J ends, which lost 0 bases and 6 bases, there was a span of 6 bases. The CDR3 loop is CASSYSQGNEQFF. The CDR3, as DNA: TGTGCCAGCAGTTACTCGCAGGGCAATGAGCAGTTCTTC.

The chain carries TRBV14 and TRBJ2-5; 7 bases are a match to TRBD2. The germline V gene encodes CDR1 SGHDN and CDR2 FVKESK. The CDR3 length is 14 residues. Unmatched junction bases numbered 4, after V lost 1 base and J lost 5 bases. The CDR3 reads CASSQGSLAETQYF. As DNA, the CDR3 is TGTGCCAGCAGCCAAGGTTCACTAGCGGAGACCCAGTACTTC. The whole variable domain, remainder taken from reference TRBV14 and TRBJ2-5, is EAGVTQFPSHSVIEKGQTVTLRCDPISGHDNLYWYRRVMGKEIKFLLHFVKESKQDESGMPNNRFLAERTGGTYSTLKVQPAELEDSGVYFCASSQGSLAETQYFGPGTRLLVL.

The V and J genes are TRBV20-1 and TRBJ1-1; D is uncertain. The CDR3 is made up of 11 amino acids. Looked up from germline, CDR1 is DFQATT and CDR2 is SNEGSKA (reference sequence). Trimming shortened V by 2 bases and J by 8 bases, and 9 bases separated the two germline ends. The CDR3 nucleotides are TGCAGTGCTAGACACACCAGGGAAGCTTTCTTT. This gives the protein CSARHTREAFF.

This clonotype occurred many times. The rearrangement links TRBV28 to TRBJ2-2, with D perhaps matching TRBD2 (5 bases). Trimming took off 4 bases at V and 5 bases at J, with 11 bases between the two ends. The CDR3 extends over 14 amino acids. The V gene's germline CDR1 is MDHEN and CDR2 SYDVKM. CDR3 sequence reads: CASSSLRVTGELFF. CDR3 DNA: TGTGCCAGCAGTTCCCTGAGGGTAACCGGGGAGCTGTTTTTT.

The rearrangement joins TRBV7-9 to TRBJ2-5; 7 bases align to TRBD1. Germline V gene sequence: CDR1 SEHNR, CDR2 FQNEAQ (reference sequence). CDR3 length: 15 residues. Unmatched junction bases numbered 6, after V lost 2 bases and J lost 3 bases. The CDR3 region is CASSLMITGEETQYF. The CDR3 DNA reads TGTGCCAGCAGCTTAATGATTACAGGGGAAGAGACCCAGTACTTC.

This clonotype appeared many times. V and J are TRBV2 and TRBJ1-6, with D possibly being TRBD1 (6 bases). V lost 1 base and J lost 6, with 10 bases in between. Germline V gene sequence: CDR1 SNHLY, CDR2 FYNNEI. This CDR3 region has 15 residues. The CDR3: CASSEGAQGNSPLHF. The CDR3 nucleotides read TGTGCCAGCAGTGAAGGGGCACAGGGTAATTCACCCCTCCACTTT.

This clonotype was seen a few times. The chain links TRBV5-1 to TRBJ2-1; D is possibly TRBD1 or TRBD2 (5 bases each). There are 13 residues in the CDR3. CDR1 and CDR2 from the germline V gene are SGHRS and YFSETQ. V lost 5 bases to trimming and J lost 9 bases, with 15 bases between them. This CDR3 reads CASRGDLMGEQFF. CDR3 DNA: TGCGCCAGCAGGGGGGACCTGATGGGTGAGCAGTTCTTC.

In this sample, this clonotype turned up many times. The CDR3 spells CASSLPGLAGLEQFF. CDR3 nucleotide sequence: TGTGCCAGCAGCCTCCCGGGACTAGCGGGTCTTGAGCAGTTCTTC. The V gene is TRBV7-2, the J gene TRBJ2-1; the match to TRBD2 covers 12 bases. Trimming removed 5 bases from V and 9 bases from J; junction bases left unmatched: 8. The CDR3 consists of 15 residues. The germline CDR1 and CDR2 sequences are SGHTA and FQGNSA.